The clone carrying this T cell receptor (beta chain) came up many times. TCRdb re-analysed the 5' RACE reads in MiXCR, keeping a single row per CDR3 protein. Of 300,000 to 400,000 distinct CDR3 sequences detected, under 14% appear once; the ten largest clones hold roughly 9%. Trimming cost V 0 bases and J 5 bases, with 15 bases left between them. The length of the CDR3 is 15 residues. Per germline, CDR1 SGHRS and CDR2 YFSETQ. This sample was taken from a study of CD8 T cells in ankylosing spondylitis. The J gene is TRBJ2-7, the V gene TRBV5-1; no reliable D call. The source material was blood, either unsorted or a sorted T cell fraction (not recorded which). This sequence originates from a female donor with ankylosing spondylitis or in good health (not recorded which). The DNA of the CDR3 is TGCGCCAGCAGCTTGGCCCGGTTCGGGTTCGACGAGCAGTACTTC. It codes for CASSLARFGFDEQYF.